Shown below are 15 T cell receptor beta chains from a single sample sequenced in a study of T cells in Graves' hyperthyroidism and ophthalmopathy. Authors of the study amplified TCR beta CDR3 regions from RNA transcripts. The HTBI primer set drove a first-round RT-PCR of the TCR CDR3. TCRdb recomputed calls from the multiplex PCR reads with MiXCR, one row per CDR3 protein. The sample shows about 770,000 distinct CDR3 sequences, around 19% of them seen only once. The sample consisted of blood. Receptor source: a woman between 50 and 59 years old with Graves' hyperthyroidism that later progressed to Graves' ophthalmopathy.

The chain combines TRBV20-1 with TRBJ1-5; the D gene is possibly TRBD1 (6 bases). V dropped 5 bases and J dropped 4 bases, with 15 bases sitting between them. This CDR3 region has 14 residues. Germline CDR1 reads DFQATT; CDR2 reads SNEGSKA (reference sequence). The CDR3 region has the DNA TGCAGTGCTCGACGGGGGCCAATAAATCAGCCCCAGCATTTT. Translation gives CSARRGPINQPQHF.

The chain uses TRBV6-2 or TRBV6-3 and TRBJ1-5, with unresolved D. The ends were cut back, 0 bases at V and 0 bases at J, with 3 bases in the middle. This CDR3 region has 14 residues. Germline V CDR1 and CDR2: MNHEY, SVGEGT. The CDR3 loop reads CASSYSYSNQPQHF. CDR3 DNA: TGTGCCAGCAGTTACTCGTATAGCAATCAGCCCCAGCATTTT.

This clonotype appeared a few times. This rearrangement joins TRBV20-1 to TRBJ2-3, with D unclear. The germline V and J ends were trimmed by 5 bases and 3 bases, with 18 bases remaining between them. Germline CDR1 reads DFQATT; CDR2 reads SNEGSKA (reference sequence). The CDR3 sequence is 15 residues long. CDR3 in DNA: TGCAGTGCTCCCCAGGCGGCTAGTGGTACAGATACGCAGTATTTT. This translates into CSAPQAASGTDTQYF.

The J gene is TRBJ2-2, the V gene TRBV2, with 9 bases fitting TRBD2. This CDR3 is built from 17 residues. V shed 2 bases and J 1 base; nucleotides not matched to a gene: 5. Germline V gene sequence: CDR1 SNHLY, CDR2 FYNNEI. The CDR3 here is CASSESLAGLNTGELFF. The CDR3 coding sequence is TGTGCCAGCAGTGAAAGCCTAGCGGGGTTGAACACCGGGGAGCTGTTTTTT.

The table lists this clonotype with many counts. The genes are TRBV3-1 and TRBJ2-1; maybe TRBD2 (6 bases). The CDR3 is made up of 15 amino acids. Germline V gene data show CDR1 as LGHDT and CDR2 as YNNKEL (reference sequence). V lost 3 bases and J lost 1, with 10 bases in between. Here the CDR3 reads CASSQTRGSYNEQFF. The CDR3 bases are TGTGCCAGCAGCCAGACTAGGGGTTCCTACAATGAGCAGTTCTTC.

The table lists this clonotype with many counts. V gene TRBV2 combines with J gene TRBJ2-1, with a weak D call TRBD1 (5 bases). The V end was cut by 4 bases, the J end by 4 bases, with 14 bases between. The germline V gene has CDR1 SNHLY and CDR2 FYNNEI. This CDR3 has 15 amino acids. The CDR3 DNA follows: TGTGCCAGCAGTGTCAGGGTTCTAGGTTACAATGAGCAGTTCTTC. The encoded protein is CASSVRVLGYNEQFF.

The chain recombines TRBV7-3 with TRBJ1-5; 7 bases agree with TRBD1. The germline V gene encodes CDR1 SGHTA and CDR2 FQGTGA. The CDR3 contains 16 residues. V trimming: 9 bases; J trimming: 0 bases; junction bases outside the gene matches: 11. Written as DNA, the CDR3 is TGTGCCAGACCTCGGACAGGAGGGTATAGCAATCAGCCCCAGCATTTT. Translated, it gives CARPRTGGYSNQPQHF.

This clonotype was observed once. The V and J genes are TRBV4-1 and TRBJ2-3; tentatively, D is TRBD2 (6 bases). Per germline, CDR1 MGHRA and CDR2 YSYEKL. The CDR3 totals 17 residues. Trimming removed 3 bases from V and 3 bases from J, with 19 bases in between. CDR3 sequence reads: CASSHSTGGDFTDTQYF. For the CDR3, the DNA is TGCGCCAGCAGCCACTCGACGGGCGGGGACTTTACAGATACGCAGTATTTT.

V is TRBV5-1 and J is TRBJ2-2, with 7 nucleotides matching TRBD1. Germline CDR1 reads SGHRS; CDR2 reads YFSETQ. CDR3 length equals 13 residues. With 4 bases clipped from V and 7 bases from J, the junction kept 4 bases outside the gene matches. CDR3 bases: TGCGCCAGCAGCGGGACAGCGGACGGGGAGCTGTTTTTT. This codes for CASSGTADGELFF.

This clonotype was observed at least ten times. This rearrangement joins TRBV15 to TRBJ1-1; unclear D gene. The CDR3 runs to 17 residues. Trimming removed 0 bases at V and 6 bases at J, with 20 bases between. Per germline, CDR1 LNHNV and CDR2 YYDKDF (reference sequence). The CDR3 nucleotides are TGTGCCACCAGCAGAGATACCCAGACAAGTACCGTGGCTGAAGCTTTCTTT. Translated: CATSRDTQTSTVAEAFF.

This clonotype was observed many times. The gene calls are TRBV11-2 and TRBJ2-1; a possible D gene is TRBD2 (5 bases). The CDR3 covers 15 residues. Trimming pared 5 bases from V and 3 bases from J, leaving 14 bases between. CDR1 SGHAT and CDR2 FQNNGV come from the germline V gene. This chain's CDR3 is CASSTGKGGYNEQFF. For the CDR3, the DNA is TGTGCCAGCAGCACCGGGAAGGGTGGCTACAATGAGCAGTTCTTC.

CDR3 amino acids: CASSLSGSLYEQYF. The CDR3, as DNA: TGTGCCAGCAGCTTATCAGGGAGCCTTTACGAGCAGTACTTC. The chain joins TRBV7-2 to TRBJ2-7, with D perhaps assigned TRBD1 or TRBD2 (5 bases each). Trimming took off 2 bases at V and 4 bases at J, with 12 bases between the two ends. This CDR3 has 14 residues. The germline V gene encodes CDR1 SGHTA and CDR2 FQGNSA.

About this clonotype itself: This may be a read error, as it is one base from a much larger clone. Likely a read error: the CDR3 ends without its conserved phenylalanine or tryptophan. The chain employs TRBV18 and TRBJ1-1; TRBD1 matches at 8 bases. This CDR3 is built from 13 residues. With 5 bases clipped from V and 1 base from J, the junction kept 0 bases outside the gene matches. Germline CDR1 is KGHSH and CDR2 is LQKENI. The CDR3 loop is CASSGQGNTEAFS. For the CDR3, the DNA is TGTGCCAGCTCAGGACAGGGGAACACTGAAGCTTTCTCT.

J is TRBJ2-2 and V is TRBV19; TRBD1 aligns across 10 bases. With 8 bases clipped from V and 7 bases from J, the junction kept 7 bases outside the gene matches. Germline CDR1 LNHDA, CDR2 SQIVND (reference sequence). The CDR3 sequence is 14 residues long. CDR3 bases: TGTGCCAGTGACAGGGGGCGAGGTGGCGGGGAGCTGTTTTTT. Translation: CASDRGRGGGELFF. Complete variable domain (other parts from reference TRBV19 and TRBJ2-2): DGGITQSPKYLFRKEGQNVTLSCEQNLNHDAMYWYRQDPGQGLRLIYYSQIVNDFQKGDIAEGYSVSREKKESFPLTVTSAQKNPTAFYLCASDRGRGGGELFFGEGSRLTVL.

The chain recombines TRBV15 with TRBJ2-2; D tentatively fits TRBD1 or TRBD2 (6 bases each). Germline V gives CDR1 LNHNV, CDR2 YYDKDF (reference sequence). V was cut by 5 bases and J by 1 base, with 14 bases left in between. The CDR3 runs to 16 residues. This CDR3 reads CATSVWGRENTGELFF. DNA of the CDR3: TGTGCCACCAGCGTCTGGGGGCGGGAGAACACCGGGGAGCTGTTTTTT.